This TCR beta chain was documented in a study of T-cell memory formation after mild COVID-19. Study details: There were largely donor-specific TCR clusters. The study, taken as a whole, reports: Contracting clones localized mainly to CM and EM when CD4+ and mainly to EMRA when CD8+. Unconfirmed was the SARS-CoV-2 specificity of second-wave clones that peaked on day 37.

In TCRdb, the 5' RACE reads were re-called with MiXCR into one record per CDR3 protein. The table shows 200,000 to 300,000 distinct CDR3 sequences, with approximately 15% occurring only once. In its sample, this clonotype was seen a few times. What it recognizes is unknown. Trimming took off 0 bases at V and 5 bases at J, with 13 bases between the two ends. The CDR3 consists of 14 residues. Looked up from germline, CDR1 is DFQATT and CDR2 is SNEGSKA (reference sequence). V and J are TRBV20-1 and TRBJ1-1; weak D call: TRBD1 (6 bases). Material: PBMCs or a T cell subset sorted from them (not recorded which). The source is a man aged 18-30 years who had mild COVID-19 (a few samples of this study predate the infection). Cell type and time point are not known. CDR3 sequence (DNA): TGCAGTGCTAGAGATCAGCAGGGGCTGACTGAAGCTTTCTTT. It translates to CSARDQQGLTEAFF.